These T cell receptor beta chains were read from a single sample in a study of CD8 T cells in ankylosing spondylitis. TCRdb reprocessed the 5' RACE reads with MiXCR, giving one entry per CDR3 protein. Of roughly 450,000 distinct CDR3 sequences detected, about 25% appear once; the ten largest clones hold 0.89%. The source material was blood, either unsorted or a sorted T cell fraction (not recorded which). The source is a male donor with ankylosing spondylitis. CDR3s include the opening cysteine and the closing phenylalanine or tryptophan. A D gene is named only where the DNA matches it firmly. The size field is filled for only some rows; it gives once, few, many or a size class.

clone_size,j_call,d_call,v_call,cdr3_aa,cdr3_nt
.,TRBJ2-7,TRBD1,TRBV20-1,CSSSPGDRAPHEQYF,TGCAGTTCCAGCCCAGGGGACAGGGCTCCGCACGAGCAGTACTTC
once,TRBJ1-3,.,TRBV15,CATSRDIGDTGNTIYF,TGTGCCACCAGCAGAGATATAGGGGACACTGGAAACACCATATATTTT
.,TRBJ1-6,.,TRBV3-1,CASSQTISYNSPLHF,TGTGCCAGCAGCCAGACTATCTCCTATAATTCACCCCTCCACTTT
few,TRBJ2-1,.,TRBV15,CATSRGGSINEQFF,TGTGCCACCAGCAGAGGAGGATCGATCAATGAGCAGTTCTTC
.,TRBJ2-1,.,TRBV11-3,CASSLRLAQSTEQFF,TGTGCCAGCAGCTTACGTTTGGCGCAAAGTACTGAGCAGTTCTTC
.,TRBJ2-4,TRBD1,TRBV7-2,CASSRDRGGQRNIQYF,TGTGCCAGCAGTCGGGACAGGGGGGGGCAAAGAAACATTCAGTACTTC
.,TRBJ2-1,TRBD2,TRBV7-9,CASSLVISGTYNEQFF,TGTGCCAGCAGCTTAGTGATTAGCGGGACGTACAATGAGCAGTTCTTC
.,TRBJ2-7,TRBD1,TRBV10-3,CAIRPGQFYEQYF,TGTGCCATCAGGCCGGGACAGTTCTACGAGCAGTACTTC
.,TRBJ2-1,.,TRBV29-1,CSGWHRDVHEQFF,TGCAGCGGATGGCACAGGGATGTCCATGAGCAGTTCTTC
few,TRBJ2-2,.,TRBV7-9,CASTRSGELFF,TGTGCCAGCACTAGGTCCGGGGAGCTGTTTTTT
.,TRBJ1-1,.,TRBV18,CASSPAPRWNTEAFF,TGTGCCAGCTCACCAGCTCCCAGGTGGAACACTGAAGCTTTCTTT
.,TRBJ1-3,.,TRBV12-3/TRBV12-4,CASSFPGLRNTIYF,TGTGCCAGCAGTTTCCCAGGGTTGAGAAACACCATATATTTT
.,TRBJ1-1,.,TRBV20-1,CSASRQINTEAFF,TGCAGTGCTAGTCGACAGATAAACACTGAAGCTTTCTTT
.,TRBJ2-2,TRBD2,TRBV27,CASSSLAGVGGELFF,TGTGCCAGCAGTTCACTAGCGGGAGTGGGCGGGGAGCTGTTTTTT
few,TRBJ2-3,.,TRBV5-1,CASSPDSYSDTQYF,TGCGCCAGCAGCCCGGACAGTTATTCAGATACGCAGTATTTT
few,TRBJ1-1,.,TRBV20-1,CSARAPGTEAFF,TGCAGTGCTAGAGCCCCCGGGACTGAAGCTTTCTTT
.,TRBJ1-1,TRBD1,TRBV30,CAWSVQGALAAFF,TGTGCCTGGAGTGTCCAGGGGGCGCTGGCAGCTTTCTTT
.,TRBJ1-2,.,TRBV20-1,CSAPTGGYGYTF,TGCAGTGCCCCGACAGGCGGCTATGGCTACACCTTC
few,TRBJ2-3,TRBD2,TRBV24-1,CATSFGGGTDTQYF,TGTGCCACCAGCTTCGGGGGGGGCACAGATACGCAGTATTTT
few,TRBJ2-1,.,TRBV20-1,CSATSGNRGGNEQFF,TGCAGTGCTACTAGCGGAAATAGAGGGGGCAATGAGCAGTTCTTC
.,TRBJ1-3,TRBD1,TRBV28,CASRLTGATGNTIYF,TGTGCCAGCAGGTTAACAGGGGCGACTGGAAACACCATATATTTT
.,TRBJ1-5,.,TRBV4-1,CASSQDIYQPQHF,TGCGCCAGCAGCCAAGATATTTATCAGCCCCAGCATTTT
few,TRBJ1-1,TRBD1,TRBV12-3/TRBV12-4,CASRPSGGTEAFF,TGTGCCAGCAGGCCCTCAGGGGGCACTGAAGCTTTCTTT
.,TRBJ1-2,.,TRBV6-8,CASSYSSSQGLNYGYTF,TGTGCCAGCAGTTACTCGAGTTCCCAGGGACTTAACTATGGCTACACCTTC
.,TRBJ2-7,.,TRBV10-2,CASSDVGEQYF,TGCGCCAGCAGTGACGTAGGAGAGCAGTACTTC
.,TRBJ2-1,.,TRBV5-4,CASSPDYGSYNEQFF,TGTGCCAGCAGCCCTGACTACGGGAGCTACAATGAGCAGTTCTTC
.,TRBJ1-3,.,TRBV12-3/TRBV12-4,CASSFNPGTTIYF,TGTGCCAGCAGTTTTAATCCCGGGACCACCATATATTTT
.,TRBJ2-1,.,TRBV5-1,CASSRAGYDNEQFF,TGCGCCAGCAGCAGGGCAGGGTACGACAATGAGCAGTTCTTC
few,TRBJ2-1,.,TRBV5-1,CASSRIGGSSYNEQFF,TGCGCCAGCAGCAGAATAGGGGGTAGCTCCTACAATGAGCAGTTCTTC
few,TRBJ2-5,.,TRBV5-1,CASSAQGAQETQYF,TGCGCCAGCAGCGCACAGGGTGCCCAAGAGACCCAGTACTTC
few,TRBJ2-1,TRBD1,TRBV2,CASRKGQGRGNEQFF,TGTGCCAGCAGGAAGGGACAGGGAAGGGGCAATGAGCAGTTCTTC
.,TRBJ1-1,.,TRBV7-9,CASRETFF,TGTGCCAGCAGGGAGACTTTCTTT
.,TRBJ1-3,TRBD1,TRBV29-1,CSVFRQGFGNTIYF,TGCAGCGTCTTTCGACAGGGCTTTGGAAACACCATATATTTT
.,TRBJ2-2,.,TRBV5-5,CASSFTGGELFF,TGTGCCAGCAGCTTCACGGGGGGGGAGCTGTTTTTT
.,TRBJ2-3,TRBD1,TRBV2,CASSNRGSTDTQYF,TGTGCCAGCAGTAACAGGGGGAGCACAGATACGCAGTATTTT
few,TRBJ2-3,TRBD2,TRBV29-1,CSVPGAGMITDTQYF,TGCAGCGTTCCTGGAGCGGGGATGATCACAGATACGCAGTATTTT
.,TRBJ1-2,TRBD1,TRBV24-1,CATSDPTRQGFYGYTF,TGTGCCACCAGTGATCCCACGCGACAGGGATTCTATGGCTACACCTTC
few,TRBJ2-3,TRBD2,TRBV7-9,CASSLAKAGALTDTQYF,TGTGCCAGCAGCTTAGCAAAAGCGGGAGCCCTCACAGATACGCAGTATTTT
.,TRBJ1-2,.,TRBV5-1,CASSQTGQMYGYTF,TGCGCCAGCAGCCAGACGGGGCAGATGTATGGCTACACCTTC
.,TRBJ1-2,TRBD1,TRBV20-1,CSAREPGTGDGYTF,TGCAGTGCTAGAGAACCCGGGACAGGGGATGGCTACACCTTC